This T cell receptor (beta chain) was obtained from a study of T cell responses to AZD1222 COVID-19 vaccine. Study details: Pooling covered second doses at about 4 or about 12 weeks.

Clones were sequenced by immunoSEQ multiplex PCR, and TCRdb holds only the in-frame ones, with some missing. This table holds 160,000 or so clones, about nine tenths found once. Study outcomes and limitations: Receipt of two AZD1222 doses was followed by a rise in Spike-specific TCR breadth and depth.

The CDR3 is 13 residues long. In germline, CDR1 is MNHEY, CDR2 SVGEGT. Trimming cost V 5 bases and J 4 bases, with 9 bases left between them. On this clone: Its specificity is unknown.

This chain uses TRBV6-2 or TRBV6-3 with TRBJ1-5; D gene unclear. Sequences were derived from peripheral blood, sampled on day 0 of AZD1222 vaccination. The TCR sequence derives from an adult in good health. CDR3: CASSKILNQPQHF. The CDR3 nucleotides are TGTGCCAGCAGTAAAATACTAAATCAGCCCCAGCATTTT.